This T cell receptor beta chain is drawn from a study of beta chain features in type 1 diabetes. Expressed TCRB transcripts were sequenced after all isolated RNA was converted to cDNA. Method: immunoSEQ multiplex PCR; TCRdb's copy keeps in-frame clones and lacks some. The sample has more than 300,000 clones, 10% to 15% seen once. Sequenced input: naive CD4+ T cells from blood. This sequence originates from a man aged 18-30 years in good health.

CDR3 in DNA: TGTGCCAGCAGCTTAACGTACCTCGGGACCGGGGAGCTGTTTTTT. Protein product: CASSLTYLGTGELFF. The chain joins TRBV7-3 to TRBJ2-2; D remains unclear. The germline V and J ends were trimmed by 0 bases and 5 bases, with 10 bases remaining between them. The CDR3 sequence is 15 residues long. Germline loops: CDR1 SGHTA, CDR2 FQGTGA.